This T cell receptor beta chain was found in a study of blood T cell repertoires in COVID-19. Across the study: T cells, B-cell-depleted T cells, or PBMCs provided the cDNA or gDNA that served as material.

How the authors handled the data: The authors estimated nucleated cell counts from reference gene primer amplification. The table came from immunoSEQ multiplex PCR; TCRdb's copy has only in-frame clones and leaves some out. V and J calls and clone size are as listed in that table; D and trimming were resolved from the DNA. The sample records roughly 250,000 clones, 75% to 90% being singletons. Participant age was roughly 18 to 90 years, and participants resided in roughly 25 US areas. Germline V gives CDR1 LGHNA, CDR2 YNFKEQ. V was cut by 1 base and J by 11 bases, with 17 bases left in between. The CDR3 has 14 amino acids. This clone has more than one count but fewer than ten.

This TCR derives from a woman aged 40 to 55 who had been exposed to COVID-19. This chain links TRBV4-2 with TRBJ1-1; a possible D gene is TRBD1 (6 bases). The specimen sequenced was PBMCs or T cells enriched from blood (not recorded which). CDR3 sequence reads: CASSQGSPGTRAFF. CDR3 DNA sequence: TGTGCCAGCAGCCAAGGGTCCCCCGGGACAAGGGCTTTCTTT.